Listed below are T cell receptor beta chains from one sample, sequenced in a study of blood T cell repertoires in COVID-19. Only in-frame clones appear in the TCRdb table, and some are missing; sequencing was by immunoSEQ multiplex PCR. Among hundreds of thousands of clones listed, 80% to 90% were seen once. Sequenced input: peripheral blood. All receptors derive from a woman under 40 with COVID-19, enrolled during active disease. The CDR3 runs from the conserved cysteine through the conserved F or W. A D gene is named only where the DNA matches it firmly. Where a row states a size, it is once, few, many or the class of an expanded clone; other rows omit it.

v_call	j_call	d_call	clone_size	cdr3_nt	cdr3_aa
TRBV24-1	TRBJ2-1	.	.	TGTGCCACCAGTGACCCAGTATCCCCGTCCTCGCATGAGCAGTTCTTC	CATSDPVSPSSHEQFF
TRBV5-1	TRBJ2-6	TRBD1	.	TGCGCCAGCAGCTTGGTGGTTGGGGCAGGGGGCGGCAACGTCCTGACTTTC	CASSLVVGAGGGNVLTF
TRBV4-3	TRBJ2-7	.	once	TGCGCCAGCAGCCAAGATACAGGGAGCGCCTACGAGCAGTACTTC	CASSQDTGSAYEQYF
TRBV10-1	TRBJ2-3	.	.	TGCGCCAGCAGTGAGTCCCCAGGGATTGATACGCAGTATTTT	CASSESPGIDTQYF
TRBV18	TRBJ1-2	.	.	TGTGCCAGCTCACCTGGCCGGACAGCCCAATATGGCTACACCTTC	CASSPGRTAQYGYTF
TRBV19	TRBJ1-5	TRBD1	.	TGTGCCAGTAGTGGGACAGGCAATCAGCCCCAGCATTTT	CASSGTGNQPQHF
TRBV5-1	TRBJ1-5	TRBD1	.	TGCGCCAGCAGCATAAGACAGGGAGGACAGCCCCAGCATTTT	CASSIRQGGQPQHF
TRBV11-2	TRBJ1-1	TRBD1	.	TGTGCCAGCAGCTTCCCAGGGGGGATGAACACTGAAGCTTTCTTT	CASSFPGGMNTEAFF
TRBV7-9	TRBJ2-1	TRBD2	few	TGTGCCAGCAGCTCGGGACTAGCGGGGCCCTACAATGAGCAGTTCTTC	CASSSGLAGPYNEQFF
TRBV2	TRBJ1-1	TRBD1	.	TGTGCCAGCAGTGATCAGGGGGGAGTGGCTGAAGCTTTCTTT	CASSDQGGVAEAFF
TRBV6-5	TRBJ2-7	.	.	TGTGCCAGCAGCGCACCACAGGGTTGGGACGAGCAGTACTTC	CASSAPQGWDEQYF
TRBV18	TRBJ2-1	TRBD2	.	TGTGCCAGCTCGCCCCGGACCTCAATAGCGGGGTTTGGGAGTGAGCAGTTCTTC	CASSPRTSIAGFGSEQFF
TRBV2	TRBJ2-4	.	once	TGTGCCAGCAGTGAATGGACTACGGACCGTCAGTACTTC	CASSEWTTDRQYF
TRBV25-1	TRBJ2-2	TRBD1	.	TGTGCCAGCAGGTCGACGCGGACAGGATCAACCGGGGAGCTGTTTTTT	CASRSTRTGSTGELFF
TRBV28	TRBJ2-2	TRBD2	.	TGTGCCAGCAGTTTATATGCGGGAGCGAACACCGGGGAGCTGTTTTTT	CASSLYAGANTGELFF
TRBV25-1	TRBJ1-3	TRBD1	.	TGTGCCCGTTTTGATGAGACAGGGAGCTCTGGAAACACCATATATTTT	CARFDETGSSGNTIYF
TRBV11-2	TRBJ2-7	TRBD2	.	TGTGCCAGCAGCCCCATCAGCGGGAGCTACGAGCAGTACTTC	CASSPISGSYEQYF
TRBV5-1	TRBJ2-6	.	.	TGCGCCAGCACCCCCACTGGGGCCAACGTCCTGACTTTC	CASTPTGANVLTF
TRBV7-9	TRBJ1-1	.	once	TGTGCCAGCAGCTTAGCCGGGGGGACCGCTGAAGCTTTCTTT	CASSLAGGTAEAFF
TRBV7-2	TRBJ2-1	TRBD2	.	TGTGCCAGCAGCTCCGCCGGGGCGGGGGGTACCCACAATGAGCAGTTCTTC	CASSSAGAGGTHNEQFF
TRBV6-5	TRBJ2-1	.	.	TGTGCCAGCAGCCTAACAGGGTACAATGAGCAGTTCTTC	CASSLTGYNEQFF
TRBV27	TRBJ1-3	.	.	TGTGCCAGCTTCACACAGGGCTCTGGAAACACCATATATTTT	CASFTQGSGNTIYF
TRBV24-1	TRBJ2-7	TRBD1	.	TGTGCCACCAGTTCTAAATTCGCCGGGACAGGGGGCTCCTACGAGCAGTACTTC	CATSSKFAGTGGSYEQYF
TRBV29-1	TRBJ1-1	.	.	TGCAGCGCACATAGTGCAGGGGCGGCGTCTTTCTTT	CSAHSAGAASFF
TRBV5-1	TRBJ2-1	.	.	TGCGCCAGCAGCTTGAGGGGCGGGGTGGCGCCCAACTCCTACAATGAGCAGTTCTTC	CASSLRGGVAPNSYNEQFF
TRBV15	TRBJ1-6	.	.	TGTGCCACCAGCCGAGACGGAGCGGATAATTCACCCCTCCACTTT	CATSRDGADNSPLHF
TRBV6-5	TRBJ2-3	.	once	TGTGCCAGCAGGCGTACAGGGACAGATACGCAGTATTTT	CASRRTGTDTQYF
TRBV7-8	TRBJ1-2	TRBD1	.	TGTGCCAGCAGCTTAGGGGGACAGGGGATGTATGGCTACACCTTC	CASSLGGQGMYGYTF
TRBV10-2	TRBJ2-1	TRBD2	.	TGCGCCAGCAGTGAGTCGATTCGGACTAGCGGGAGGGTCTACAATGAGCAGTTCTTC	CASSESIRTSGRVYNEQFF
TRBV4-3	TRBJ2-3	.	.	TGCGCCAGCAGCCAAGGGGGCGGCACAGATACGCAGTATTTT	CASSQGGGTDTQYF
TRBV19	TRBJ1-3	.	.	TGTGCCAGTAGTGTCTCCGGGCCCGGGGCTGGAAACACCATATATTTT	CASSVSGPGAGNTIYF
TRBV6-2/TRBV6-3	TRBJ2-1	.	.	TGTGCCAGCAGTTACCCGAACAGGGCTGGTGAGCAGTTCTTC	CASSYPNRAGEQFF
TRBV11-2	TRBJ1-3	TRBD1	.	TGTGCCAGCAGCCTGGACAGGGGGGGCAGAAACACCATATATTTT	CASSLDRGGRNTIYF
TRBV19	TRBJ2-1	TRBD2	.	TGTGCCAGTAGTACGGTTAGCGGGCCCTACAATGAGCAGTTCTTC	CASSTVSGPYNEQFF
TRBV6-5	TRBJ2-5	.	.	TGTGCCAGCACCCGGTCCCTAACGGAGACCCAGTACTTC	CASTRSLTETQYF
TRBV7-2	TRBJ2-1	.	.	TGTGCCAGCAGCTTGGGGCGGGAGCAGTTCTTC	CASSLGREQFF
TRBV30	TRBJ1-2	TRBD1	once	TGTGCCTGGGAACAGGGGGGTAACTATGGCTACACCTTC	CAWEQGGNYGYTF
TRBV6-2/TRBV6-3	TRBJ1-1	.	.	TGTGCCAGCAGTTACCGGACAAAGACGGCCCCGAACACTGAAGCTTTCTTT	CASSYRTKTAPNTEAFF
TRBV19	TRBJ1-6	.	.	TGTGCCAGTAGACAGGGCCTCGATAATTCACCCCTCCACTTT	CASRQGLDNSPLHF
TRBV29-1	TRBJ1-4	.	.	TGCAGCGTTTCGAGTTCCGTCCTGAATGAAAAACTGTTTTTT	CSVSSSVLNEKLFF
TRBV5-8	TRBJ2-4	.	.	TGTGCCAGCAGCTTGGAGCAGGTGCGCAACTTC	CASSLEQVRNF
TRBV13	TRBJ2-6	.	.	TGTGCCAGCAGCTTGCGCTCTGGGGCCAACGTCCTGACTTTC	CASSLRSGANVLTF
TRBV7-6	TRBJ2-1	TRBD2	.	TGTGCCAGCAGCTTAGCTCAGCGGGGATATGAGCAGTTCTTC	CASSLAQRGYEQFF
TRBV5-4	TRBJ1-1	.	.	TGTGCCAGCAGCTTGTCGTCAGACACTGAAGCTTTCTTT	CASSLSSDTEAFF
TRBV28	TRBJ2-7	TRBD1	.	TGTGCCAGCAGTTCAACAGGGGGGTACGAGCAGTACTTC	CASSSTGGYEQYF
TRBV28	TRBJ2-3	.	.	TGTGCCAGCAGCTTAACCCAGGGAACCCCCCTCCCAGATACGCAGTATTTT	CASSLTQGTPLPDTQYF
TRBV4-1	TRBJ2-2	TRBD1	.	TGCGCCAGCAGCCAAAGACAGGGGGCCCAAGGGGAGCTGTTTTTT	CASSQRQGAQGELFF
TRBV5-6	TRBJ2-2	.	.	TGTGCCAGCAGCCAGTGGAACACCGGGGAGCTGTTTTTT	CASSQWNTGELFF
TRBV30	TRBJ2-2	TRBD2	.	TGTGCCTGGACTAGCGGGCGCACCGGGGAGCTGTTTTTT	CAWTSGRTGELFF
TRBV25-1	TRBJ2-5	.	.	TGTGCCAGCAGTGAATATGAGCCCCCAGCGGAGACCCAGTACTTC	CASSEYEPPAETQYF
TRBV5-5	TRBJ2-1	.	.	TGTGCCAGCAGCGTAAACCTCGGACATAGCTCCTACAATGAGCAGTTCTTC	CASSVNLGHSSYNEQFF
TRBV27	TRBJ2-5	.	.	TGTGCCAGCAGTTTGGGAGGCGACAGGGCCCAGGGGGAGACCCAGTACTTC	CASSLGGDRAQGETQYF
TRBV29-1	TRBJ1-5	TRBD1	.	TGCAGCGTAAAGGGGACAGGAGATCAGCCCCAGCATTTT	CSVKGTGDQPQHF
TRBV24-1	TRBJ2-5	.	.	TGTGCCACCAGTGAAGGACAATTGGACCAAGAGACCCAGTACTTC	CATSEGQLDQETQYF
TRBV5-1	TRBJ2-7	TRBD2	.	TGCGCCAGCAGCTTCTACCCTAGCGGGGGGCCTCCCTACGAGCAGTACTTC	CASSFYPSGGPPYEQYF